Sequencing of this TCR beta chain was carried out in a study of CXCR3-negative and CXCR3-positive naive CD8 T cells (dated by TCRdb to 2018 to 2020). Context from the whole study: In total, 130 million to 150 million TRB reads were obtained, or roughly 1.5 +/- 0.3 million reads per library. Diversity and physicochemical repertoire analyses were performed on around 10 donors pooled from two independent experiments. Naive subsets from about five donors and memory cells from 3 donors were included in the TRBV-TRBJ cluster analysis. Broad study findings and their caveats: TRB CDR3s from CXCR3-positive naive cells showed higher hydrophobicity (lower Kidera factor 4), lower energy, and higher strength and volume indices than CXCR3-negative naive cells. Repertoire diversity was comparably high in both naive subsets but much lower in memory CD8+ T cells. CXCR3 expression partially decreased after cryopreservation, so most assays used freshly isolated PBMCs. Because surface CD5, which has been linked to self-reactivity in mice, was comparable between naive subsets, TCR interaction strength was also inferred from TRB CDR3 physicochemical properties. Naive CXCR3-negative and CXCR3-positive cells from the same donor showed similar TRBV-TRBJ usage, whereas memory cells showed distinct patterns.

This sample was sequenced with a NextSeq 550. The Human TCR Profiling Kit (MiLaboratory) was used to make UMI-labeled 5' RACE TRB cDNA libraries. The full amount of extracted RNA was used for cDNA synthesis, and the full amount of resulting cDNA was used for PCR amplification. The libraries were made side by side, with each library going through the same number of PCR cycles. The source study handled its data this way. With a minimum of two reads required per UMI, MIGEC and MiXCR pulled out about 50,000 +/- 10,000 unique UMI-labeled TRB cDNA molecules from each library. On average, each library contained roughly 40,000 +/- 10,000 functional in-frame TRB CDR3 nucleotide clonotypes without stop codons. After downsampling to 5000 UMI-labeled TRB molecules per sample, diversity metrics, including normalized Shannon-Wiener and Chao1, were computed in VDJtools. For the central five CDR3 residues, VDJtools calculated physicochemical properties weighted by clonotype size, namely interaction energy, strength, volume and Kidera factor 4. TCRdb reprocessed the public reads and reports one entry per CDR3 protein sequence, without DNA. None of the V and J calls come from the authors' own analysis; TCRdb made them. The sample's own table lists over 80,000 distinct CDR3 sequences. The leading ten clones occupy 1.6% of the sample.

For every CD8+ T cell subset, approximately 300,000 cells were flow-sorted straight into RLT lysis buffer, and each subset was sorted in triplicate. Naive CD8+ T cells were defined stringently as CD45RO-CCR7+CD27+CD95- to exclude memory contaminants. Peripheral blood mononuclear cells were isolated from buffy coats by standard density gradient centrifugation. Naive CXCR3-negative and CXCR3-positive CD8+ T cells were flow-sorted using a FACSAria III. Total RNA was extracted from sorted cells using an RNeasy Mini Kit. The CDR3 holds 18 amino acids from the cysteine to the phenylalanine. DNA is not recorded here. CDR1 and CDR2, per the germline V gene, are LGHNA and YSLEER. As for this clonotype: Its binding antigen is unknown.

The sequence was obtained from a human donor in good health. Some clones in this sample may be carry-over from other donors' samples. The sample was naive CXCR3- CD8+ T cells from blood. The cell subset or site label corresponds to: CD45RO-CCR7+CD27+CD95- naive CD8+ T cells lacking CXCR3 (TNR3-). The V and J genes are TRBV4-3 and TRBJ2-6; as DNA is missing, the TRBD1 call by TCRdb cannot be tested. The CDR3 loop reads CASSQGGQGPSGANVLTF.